The present T cell receptor (beta chain) was sequenced within a study of beta chain features in type 1 diabetes. As for the study in general: No patient-donor differences in age, gender, total cells or subset yield.

Findings and limits, study-wide: Moderately but significantly shorter TCRB CDR3s were found in Type 1 diabetes patients in all four CD4+ subsets.

Only one heparinised blood draw was taken per donor, and its volume averaged around 100 mL. In all sorted populations, purity surpassed 98%. As every portion of the isolated RNA was reverse transcribed, the sequencing read expressed TCRB transcripts. Method: immunoSEQ multiplex PCR; TCRdb's copy keeps in-frame clones and lacks some. The sample has more than 250,000 clones, around 21% seen once; the top ten hold 0.025% to 0.035%. Germline CDR1 MNHEY, CDR2 SMNVEV (reference sequence). The CDR3 runs 15 residues. The V segment lost 6 bases and the J segment 4 bases; nucleotides outside the gene matches: 8. Points on this clone: Its antigen is undetermined.

The V and J genes are TRBV27 and TRBJ2-1, with TRBD2 matching over 8 bases. This receptor was identified in a woman aged 40 to 50 with type 1 diabetes. Input material: naive CD4+ T cells from blood. CDR3: CASRGLAGVYNEQFF. The CDR3 DNA is TGTGCCAGCAGGGGGCTAGCGGGCGTATACAATGAGCAGTTCTTC.